This T cell receptor (beta chain) was identified in a study of blood T cell repertoires in COVID-19. For the study at large: Specimens from acute and convalescent COVID-19 originated in the United States, Italy and Spain. In each case, the material was cDNA or gDNA derived from T cells, B-cell-depleted T cells, or PBMCs.

In the case of this clone: Other DNA sequences in this specimen translate into the identical CDR3.

In the original analysis: The assay estimated nucleated cells by amplifying reference gene primers. This table comes from immunoSEQ multiplex PCR, and its TCRdb copy is limited to in-frame clones, with some not included. V and J calls and clone size are those listed in that table; D and trimming were worked out from the DNA. The sample contains about 160,000 clones, 75% to 85% of which appear only once. The TCR comes from a human donor in a cohort sampled during active COVID-19. The source material was peripheral blood.

CDR3 sequence reads: CASSDTDSSYNEQFF. CDR3 coding DNA: TGTGCCAGCAGTGACACAGATAGCTCCTACAATGAGCAGTTCTTC. The rearrangement joins TRBV6-4 to TRBJ2-1; no clear D gene. The ends were cut back, 2 bases at V and 0 bases at J, with 8 bases in the middle. The CDR3 runs to 15 residues. Germline V gene lookup returns CDR1 MRHNA and CDR2 SNTAGT.